This TCR beta chain was obtained from a study of a mutant IDH1 vaccine in newly diagnosed glioma. Study-level information: In weeks 1, 3, 5, 7, 11, 15, 19 and 23, patients were immunized, eight times in all. Patients had received radiotherapy, temozolomide, or both previously, most receiving both. Study results and limitations: The authors found pseudoprogression apparently unrelated to changes in top peripheral T cell clonotypes.

V lost 6 bases, J lost 2 bases, and 17 bases lay in between. The CDR3 covers 15 residues. In germline, CDR1 is LGHNA, CDR2 YNFKEQ. Clones were read by immunoSEQ multiplex PCR, and TCRdb kept only the in-frame ones, dropping some. The sample includes approximately 43,000 clones, over 70% seen only once; the top ten take approximately 6.8%. Time point described: week 23, last vaccination. Topical imiquimod was applied with each vaccine dose, which held 300 ug of mutant IDH1 20-mer peptide. In every donor, the tumor was a new WHO grade 3 or 4 IDH1-mutant, ATRX-lost astrocytoma. About this clone itself: Antigen: not known.

This chain uses TRBV4-2 with TRBJ2-7, with D perhaps TRBD1 (6 bases). The source material was PBMCs, sampled from a glioma patient whose treatment included an IDH1 peptide vaccine. The TCR sequence derives from a woman in her thirties or forties with glioma. Some clones in this sample may be carry-over from other donors' samples. The CDR3 DNA reads TGTGCCAGCAGTGAGGGGACGGACAGCACCTACGAGCAGTACTTC. It specifies CASSEGTDSTYEQYF.